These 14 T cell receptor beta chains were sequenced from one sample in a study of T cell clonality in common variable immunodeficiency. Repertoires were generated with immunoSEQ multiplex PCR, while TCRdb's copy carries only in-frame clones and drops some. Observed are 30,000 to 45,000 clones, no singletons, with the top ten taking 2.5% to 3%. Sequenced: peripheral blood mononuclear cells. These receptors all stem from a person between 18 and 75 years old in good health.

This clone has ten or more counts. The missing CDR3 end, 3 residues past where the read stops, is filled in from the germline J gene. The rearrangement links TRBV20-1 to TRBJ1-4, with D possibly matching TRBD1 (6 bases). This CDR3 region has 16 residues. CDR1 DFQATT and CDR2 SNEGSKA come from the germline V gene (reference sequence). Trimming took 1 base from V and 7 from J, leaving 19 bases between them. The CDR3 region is CSARGGSDRRSEKLFF. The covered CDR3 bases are TGCAGTGCTAGAGGCGGTAGTGACAGGCGAAGTGAAAAA.

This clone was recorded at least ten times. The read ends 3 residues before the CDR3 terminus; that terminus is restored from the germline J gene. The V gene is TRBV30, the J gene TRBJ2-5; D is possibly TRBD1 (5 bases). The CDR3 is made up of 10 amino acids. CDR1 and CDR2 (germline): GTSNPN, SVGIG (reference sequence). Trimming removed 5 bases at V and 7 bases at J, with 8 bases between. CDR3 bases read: TGTGCCTGGGGGGCTTCGACC. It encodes CAWGAST. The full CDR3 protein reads CAWGASTQYF.

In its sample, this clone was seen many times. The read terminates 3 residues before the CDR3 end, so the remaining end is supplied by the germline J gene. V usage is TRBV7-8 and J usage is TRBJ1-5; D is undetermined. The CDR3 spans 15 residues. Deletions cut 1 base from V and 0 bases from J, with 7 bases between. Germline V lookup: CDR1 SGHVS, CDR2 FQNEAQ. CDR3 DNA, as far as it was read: TGTGCCAGCAGCTTAGGAACAGTTAGCAATCAGCCC. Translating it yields CASSLGTVSNQP. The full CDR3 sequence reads CASSLGTVSNQPQHF.

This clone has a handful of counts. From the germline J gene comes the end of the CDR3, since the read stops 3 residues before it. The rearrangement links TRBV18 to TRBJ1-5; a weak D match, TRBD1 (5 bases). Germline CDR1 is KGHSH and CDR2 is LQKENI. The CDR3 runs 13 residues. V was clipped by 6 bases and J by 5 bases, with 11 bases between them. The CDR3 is CASSRGADQPQHF. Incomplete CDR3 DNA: TGTGCCAGCTCTCGCGGGGCGGATCAGCCC.

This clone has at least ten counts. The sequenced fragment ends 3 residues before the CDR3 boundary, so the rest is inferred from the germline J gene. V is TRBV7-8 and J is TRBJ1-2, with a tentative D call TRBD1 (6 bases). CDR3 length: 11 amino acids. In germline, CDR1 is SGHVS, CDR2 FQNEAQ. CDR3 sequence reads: CASSSDRSYTF. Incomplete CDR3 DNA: TGTGCCAGCAGCTCAGACAGGAGC.

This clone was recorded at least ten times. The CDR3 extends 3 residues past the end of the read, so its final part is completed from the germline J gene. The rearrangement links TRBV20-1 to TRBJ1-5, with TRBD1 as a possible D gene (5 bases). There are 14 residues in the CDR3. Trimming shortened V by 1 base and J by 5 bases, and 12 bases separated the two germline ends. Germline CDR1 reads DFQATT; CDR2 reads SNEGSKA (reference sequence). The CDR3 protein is CSARGQGGDQPQHF. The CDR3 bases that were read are TGCAGTGCTAGAGGGCAGGGTGGAGATCAGCCC.

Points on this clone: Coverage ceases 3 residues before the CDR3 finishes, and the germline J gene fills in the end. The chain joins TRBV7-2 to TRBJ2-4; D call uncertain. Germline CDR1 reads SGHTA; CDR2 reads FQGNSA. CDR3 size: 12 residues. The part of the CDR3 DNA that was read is TGTGCCAGCAGCTTAGTTTTCTCCGGT. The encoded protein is CASSLVFSG. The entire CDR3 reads CASSLVFSGQYF.

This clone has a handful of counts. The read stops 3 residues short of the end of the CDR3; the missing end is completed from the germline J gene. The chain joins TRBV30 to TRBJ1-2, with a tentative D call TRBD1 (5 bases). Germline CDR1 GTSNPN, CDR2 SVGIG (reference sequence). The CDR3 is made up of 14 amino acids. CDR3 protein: CAWSNPGGVRGYTF. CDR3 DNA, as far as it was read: TGTGCCTGGAGTAACCCGGGGGGTGTCAGGGGC.

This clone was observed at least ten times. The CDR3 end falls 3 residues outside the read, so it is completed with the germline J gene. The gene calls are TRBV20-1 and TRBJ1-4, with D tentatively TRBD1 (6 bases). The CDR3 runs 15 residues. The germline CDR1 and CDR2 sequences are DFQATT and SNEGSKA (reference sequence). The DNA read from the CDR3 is TGCAGTGCAAAACTAGACAGGCAGGCATCAACACCA. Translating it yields CSAKLDRQASTP. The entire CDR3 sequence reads CSAKLDRQASTPLFF.

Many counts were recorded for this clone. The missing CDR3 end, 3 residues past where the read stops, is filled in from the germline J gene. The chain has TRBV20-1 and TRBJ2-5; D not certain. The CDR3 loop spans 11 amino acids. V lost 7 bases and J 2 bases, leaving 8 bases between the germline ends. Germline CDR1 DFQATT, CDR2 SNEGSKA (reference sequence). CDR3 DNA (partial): TGCAGTGGGGCCCTACAAGAGACC. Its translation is CSGALQET. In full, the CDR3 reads CSGALQETQYF.

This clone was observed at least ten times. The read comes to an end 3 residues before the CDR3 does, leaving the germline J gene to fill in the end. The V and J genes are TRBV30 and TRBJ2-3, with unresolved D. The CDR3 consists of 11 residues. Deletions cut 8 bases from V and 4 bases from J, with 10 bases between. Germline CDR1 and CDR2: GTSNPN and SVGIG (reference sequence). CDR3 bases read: TGTGCCAGCTCTTATCCAGATACG. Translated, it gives CASSYPDT. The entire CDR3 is CASSYPDTQYF.

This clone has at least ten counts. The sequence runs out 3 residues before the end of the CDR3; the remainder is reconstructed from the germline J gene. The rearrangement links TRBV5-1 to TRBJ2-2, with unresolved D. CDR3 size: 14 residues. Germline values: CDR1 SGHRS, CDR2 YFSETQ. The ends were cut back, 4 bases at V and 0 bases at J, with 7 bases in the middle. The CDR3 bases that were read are TGCGCCAGCAGCCCACAAACGAACACCGGGGAG. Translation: CASSPQTNTGE. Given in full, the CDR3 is CASSPQTNTGELFF.

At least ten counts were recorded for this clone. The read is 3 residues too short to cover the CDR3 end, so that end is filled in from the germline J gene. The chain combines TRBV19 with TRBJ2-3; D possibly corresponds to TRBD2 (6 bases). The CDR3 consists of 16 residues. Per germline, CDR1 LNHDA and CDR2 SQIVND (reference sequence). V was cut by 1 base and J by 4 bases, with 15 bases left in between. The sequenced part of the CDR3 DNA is TGTGCCAGTAGTATAGTGGCGGGGAGAGGGGCAGATACG. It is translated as CASSIVAGRGADT. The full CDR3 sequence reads CASSIVAGRGADTQYF.

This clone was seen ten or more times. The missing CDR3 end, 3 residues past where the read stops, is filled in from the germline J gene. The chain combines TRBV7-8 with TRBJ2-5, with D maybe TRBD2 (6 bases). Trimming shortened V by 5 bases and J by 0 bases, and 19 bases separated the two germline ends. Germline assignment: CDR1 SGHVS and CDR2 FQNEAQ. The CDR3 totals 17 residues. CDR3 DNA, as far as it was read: TGTGCCAGCAGCCTGTCGTGGCGGGATGAAGACCAAGAGACC. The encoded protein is CASSLSWRDEDQET. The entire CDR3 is CASSLSWRDEDQETQYF.